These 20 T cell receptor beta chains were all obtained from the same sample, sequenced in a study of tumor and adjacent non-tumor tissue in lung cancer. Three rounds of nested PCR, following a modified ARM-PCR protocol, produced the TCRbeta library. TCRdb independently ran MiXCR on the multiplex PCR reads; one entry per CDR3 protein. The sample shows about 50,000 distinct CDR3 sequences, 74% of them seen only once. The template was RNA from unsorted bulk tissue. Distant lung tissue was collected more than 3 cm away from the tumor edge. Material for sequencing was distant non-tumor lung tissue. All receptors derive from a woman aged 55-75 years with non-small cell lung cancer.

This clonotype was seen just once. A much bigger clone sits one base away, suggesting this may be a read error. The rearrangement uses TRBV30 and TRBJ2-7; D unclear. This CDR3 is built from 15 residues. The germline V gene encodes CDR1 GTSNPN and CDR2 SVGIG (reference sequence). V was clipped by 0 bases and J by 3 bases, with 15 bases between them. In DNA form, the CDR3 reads TGTGCCTGGAGTGTACCTGGCAGGAACCACTACGAGCAGTACTTC. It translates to CAWSVPGRNHYEQYF.

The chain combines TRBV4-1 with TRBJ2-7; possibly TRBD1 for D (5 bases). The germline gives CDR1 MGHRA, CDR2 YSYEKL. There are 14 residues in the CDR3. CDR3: CSNSRPGPNREQYF. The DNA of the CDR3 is TGCTCCAACAGCCGTCCAGGGCCTAACCGGGAGCAGTACTTC.

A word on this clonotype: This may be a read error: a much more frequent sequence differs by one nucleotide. The CDR3 loop reads CTVGRSYGYTF. The CDR3 nucleotides read TGTACCGTGGGAAGGTCATATGGCTACACCTTC. The V call is TRBV7-8, the J call TRBJ1-2; D is uncertain. The CDR3 loop spans 11 amino acids. Germline CDR1 is SGHVS and CDR2 is FQNEAQ.

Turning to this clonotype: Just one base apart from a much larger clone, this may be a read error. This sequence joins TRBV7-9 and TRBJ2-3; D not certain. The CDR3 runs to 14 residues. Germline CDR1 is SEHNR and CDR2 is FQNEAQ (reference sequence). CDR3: CASSLGYVQDTHYF. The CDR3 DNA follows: TGTGCCAGCAGCTTAGGGTACGTGCAGGATACGCACTATTTT. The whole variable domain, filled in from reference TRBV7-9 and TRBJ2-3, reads DTGVSQNPRHKITKRGQNVTFRCDPISEHNRLYWYRQTLGQGPEFLTYFQNEAQLEKSRLLSDRFSAERPKGSFSTLEIQRTEQGDSAMYLCASSLGYVQDTHYFGPGTRLTVL.

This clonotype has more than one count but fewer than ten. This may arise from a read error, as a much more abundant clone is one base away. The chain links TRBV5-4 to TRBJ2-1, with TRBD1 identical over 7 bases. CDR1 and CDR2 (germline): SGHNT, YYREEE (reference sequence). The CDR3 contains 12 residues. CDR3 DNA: TGTGCCCGCAGCTCTAGGGACAGCTTAAGGTTCTTC. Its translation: CARSSRDSLRFF.

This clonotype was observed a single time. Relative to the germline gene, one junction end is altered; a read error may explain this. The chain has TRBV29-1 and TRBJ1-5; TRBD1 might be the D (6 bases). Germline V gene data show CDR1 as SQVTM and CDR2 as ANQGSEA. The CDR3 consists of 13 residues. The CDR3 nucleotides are TGCAGGGTTGTGGACAGCTGGGGTCAGCCCCAGCATTTT. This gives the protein CRVVDSWGQPQHF.

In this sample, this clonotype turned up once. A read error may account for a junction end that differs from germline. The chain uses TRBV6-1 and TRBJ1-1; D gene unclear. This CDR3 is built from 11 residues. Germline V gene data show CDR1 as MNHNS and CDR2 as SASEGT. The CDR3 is CANSEFTEAFF. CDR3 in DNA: TGTGCCAACAGTGAATTTACCGAAGCTTTCTTT.

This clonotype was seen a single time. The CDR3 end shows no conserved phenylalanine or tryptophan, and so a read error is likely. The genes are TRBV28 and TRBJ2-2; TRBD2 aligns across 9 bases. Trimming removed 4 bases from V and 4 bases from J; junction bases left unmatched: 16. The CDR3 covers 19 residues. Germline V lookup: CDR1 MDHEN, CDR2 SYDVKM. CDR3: CASSSCFGRRGGGTGELFY. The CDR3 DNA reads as TGTGCCAGCAGTTCCTGCTTTGGTCGGCGGGGGGGAGGCACCGGGGAGCTGTTTTAT.

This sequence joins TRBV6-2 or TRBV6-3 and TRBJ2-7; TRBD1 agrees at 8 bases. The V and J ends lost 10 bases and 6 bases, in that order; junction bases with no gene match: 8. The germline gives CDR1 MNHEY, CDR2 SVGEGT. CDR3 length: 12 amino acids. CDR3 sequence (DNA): TGTGCCACCAGGGACAGGTCTAGCGAGCAGTACTTC. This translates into CATRDRSSEQYF.

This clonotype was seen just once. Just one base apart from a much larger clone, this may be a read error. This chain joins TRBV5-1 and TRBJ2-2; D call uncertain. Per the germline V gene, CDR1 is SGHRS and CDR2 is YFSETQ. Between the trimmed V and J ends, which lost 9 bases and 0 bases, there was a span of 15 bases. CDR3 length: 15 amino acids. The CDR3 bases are TGCGCCAACACAGACAATTCCCCGAACACCGGGGAGCTGTTTTTT. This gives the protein CANTDNSPNTGELFF.

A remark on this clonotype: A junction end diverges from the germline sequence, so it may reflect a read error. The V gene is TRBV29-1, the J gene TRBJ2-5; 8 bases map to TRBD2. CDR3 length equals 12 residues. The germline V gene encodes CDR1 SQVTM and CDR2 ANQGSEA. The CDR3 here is CSVGTSGESQYF. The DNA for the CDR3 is TGCAGCGTGGGGACTAGTGGAGAGTCCCAGTACTTC.

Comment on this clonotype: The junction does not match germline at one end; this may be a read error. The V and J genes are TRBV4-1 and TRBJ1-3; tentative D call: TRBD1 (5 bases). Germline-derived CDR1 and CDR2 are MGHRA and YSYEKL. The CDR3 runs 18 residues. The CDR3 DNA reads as TGCGCCAGCAGCCAAGATCAGGCGGGACCGAGCTCTGGAAAGACCATATATTTT. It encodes CASSQDQAGPSSGKTIYF.

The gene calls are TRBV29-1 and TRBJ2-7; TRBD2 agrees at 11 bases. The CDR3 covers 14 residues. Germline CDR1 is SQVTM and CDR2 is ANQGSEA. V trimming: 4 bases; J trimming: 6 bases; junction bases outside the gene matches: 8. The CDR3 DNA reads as TGCAGCGTTGGGCTAGCGGGAGGAAGCACCGAGCAGTACTTC. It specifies CSVGLAGGSTEQYF.

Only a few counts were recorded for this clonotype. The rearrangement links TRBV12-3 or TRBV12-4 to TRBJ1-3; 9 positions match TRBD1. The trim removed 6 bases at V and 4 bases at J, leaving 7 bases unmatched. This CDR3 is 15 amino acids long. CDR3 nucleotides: TGTGCCAGCAGCATACAGGGGACAGGGGGAAACACCATATATTTT. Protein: CASSIQGTGGNTIYF.

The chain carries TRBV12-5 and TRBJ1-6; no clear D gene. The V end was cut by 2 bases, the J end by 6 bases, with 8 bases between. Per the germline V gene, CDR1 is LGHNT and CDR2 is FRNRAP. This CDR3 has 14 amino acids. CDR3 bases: TGTGCTAGTGGTTTGTCATACGGTAATTCACCCCTCCACTTT. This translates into CASGLSYGNSPLHF.

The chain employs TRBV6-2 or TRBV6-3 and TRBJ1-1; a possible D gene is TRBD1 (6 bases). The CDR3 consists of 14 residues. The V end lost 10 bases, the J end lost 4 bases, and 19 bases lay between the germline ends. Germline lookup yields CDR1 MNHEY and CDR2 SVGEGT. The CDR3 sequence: CANRRSGQGTEAFF. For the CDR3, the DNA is TGTGCCAACAGGCGCTCGGGACAAGGCACTGAAGCTTTCTTT.

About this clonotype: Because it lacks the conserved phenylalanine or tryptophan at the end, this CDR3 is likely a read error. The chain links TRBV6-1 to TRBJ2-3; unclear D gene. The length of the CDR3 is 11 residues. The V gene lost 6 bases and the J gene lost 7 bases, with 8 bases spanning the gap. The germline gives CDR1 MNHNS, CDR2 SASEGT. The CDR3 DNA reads TGTGCCAGCAGAAGGGAATATACGCAGTATTAT. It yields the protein CASRREYTQYY.

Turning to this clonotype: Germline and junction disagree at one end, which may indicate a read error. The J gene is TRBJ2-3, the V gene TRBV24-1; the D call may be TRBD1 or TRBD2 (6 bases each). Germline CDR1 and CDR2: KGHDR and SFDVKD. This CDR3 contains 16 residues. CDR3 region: CATSDPGRGTTDTQYF. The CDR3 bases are TGTGCCACCAGTGACCCAGGACGGGGGACAACAGATACTCAGTATTTT.

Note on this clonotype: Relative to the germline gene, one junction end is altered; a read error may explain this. CDR3 residues: CASNQDWTANYGYTF. CDR3 DNA: TGCGCCAGCAACCAAGATTGGACAGCAAACTATGGCTACACCTTC. The chain couples TRBV4-1 to TRBJ1-2; perhaps TRBD1 as D (6 bases). The germline V gene encodes CDR1 MGHRA and CDR2 YSYEKL. The CDR3 is made up of 15 amino acids.

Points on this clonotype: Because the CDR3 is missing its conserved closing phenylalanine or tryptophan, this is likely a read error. The CDR3, as DNA: TGTGCTAACAGCGGAGGGGACAGGGGGCCAGATACGCAGTATTAT. Its protein is CANSGGDRGPDTQYY. V and J are TRBV12-3 or TRBV12-4 and TRBJ2-3, with TRBD1 matching over 12 bases. This CDR3 comprises 15 residues.